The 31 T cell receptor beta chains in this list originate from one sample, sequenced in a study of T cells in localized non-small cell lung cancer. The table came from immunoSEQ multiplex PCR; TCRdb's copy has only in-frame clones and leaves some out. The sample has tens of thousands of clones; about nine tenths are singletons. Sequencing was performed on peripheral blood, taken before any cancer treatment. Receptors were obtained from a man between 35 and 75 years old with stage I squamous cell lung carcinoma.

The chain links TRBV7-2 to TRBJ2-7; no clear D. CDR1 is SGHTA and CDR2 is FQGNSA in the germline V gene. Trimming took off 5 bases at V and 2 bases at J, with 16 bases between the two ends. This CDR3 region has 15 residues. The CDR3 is CASSPSVGRAYEQYF. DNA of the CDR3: TGTGCCAGCAGCCCCTCCGTAGGACGAGCCTACGAGCAGTACTTC.

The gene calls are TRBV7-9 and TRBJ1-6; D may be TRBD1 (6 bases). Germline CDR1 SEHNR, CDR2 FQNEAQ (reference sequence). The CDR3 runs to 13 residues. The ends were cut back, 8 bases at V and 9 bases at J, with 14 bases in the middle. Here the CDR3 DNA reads TGTGCCAGCTGTGGGGGCTCCGCTTCACCCCTCCACTTT. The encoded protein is CASCGGSASPLHF.

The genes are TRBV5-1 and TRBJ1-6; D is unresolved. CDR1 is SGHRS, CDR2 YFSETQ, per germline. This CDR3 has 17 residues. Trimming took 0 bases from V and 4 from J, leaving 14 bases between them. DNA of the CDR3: TGCGCCAGCAGCTTGGAACCCCGGCGGGGATATAATTCACCCCTCCACTTT. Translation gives CASSLEPRRGYNSPLHF.

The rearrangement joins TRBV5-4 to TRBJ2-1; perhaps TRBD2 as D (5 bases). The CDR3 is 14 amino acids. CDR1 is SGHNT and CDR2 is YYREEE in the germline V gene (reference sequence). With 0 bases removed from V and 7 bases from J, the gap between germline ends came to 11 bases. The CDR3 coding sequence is TGTGCCAGCAGCTTGGCGGGGAATAGGAATGAGCAGTTCTTC. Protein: CASSLAGNRNEQFF. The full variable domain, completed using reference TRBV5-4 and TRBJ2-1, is ETGVTQSPTHLIKTRGQQVTLRCSSQSGHNTVSWYQQALGQGPQFIFQYYREEENGRGNFPPRFSGLQFPNYSSELNVNALELDDSALYLCASSLAGNRNEQFFGPGTRLTVL.

CDR3: CASSPGVAGVNEQFF. In DNA form, the CDR3 reads TGTGCCAGCAGCCCAGGGGTGGCCGGGGTTAATGAGCAGTTCTTC. This chain uses TRBV14 with TRBJ2-1; TRBD1 might be the D (6 bases). The CDR3 consists of 15 residues. The V end was cut by 4 bases, the J end by 7 bases, with 17 bases between. CDR1 is SGHDN, CDR2 FVKESK, per germline.

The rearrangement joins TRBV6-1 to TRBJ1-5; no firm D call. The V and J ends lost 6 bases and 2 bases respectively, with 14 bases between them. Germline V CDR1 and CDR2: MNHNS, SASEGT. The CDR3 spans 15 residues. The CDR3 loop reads CASSAGVAGNQPQHF. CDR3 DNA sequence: TGTGCCAGCAGCGCCGGTGTAGCGGGCAATCAGCCCCAGCATTTT.

The CDR3 loop reads CASSRNSYEQYF. The CDR3, as DNA: TGTGCCAGCAGCCGGAATAGTTACGAGCAGTACTTC. This chain joins TRBV5-6 and TRBJ2-7; D unresolved. Trimming took 4 bases from V and 4 from J, leaving 9 bases between them. Germline values: CDR1 SGHDT, CDR2 YYEEEE. This CDR3 comprises 12 residues.

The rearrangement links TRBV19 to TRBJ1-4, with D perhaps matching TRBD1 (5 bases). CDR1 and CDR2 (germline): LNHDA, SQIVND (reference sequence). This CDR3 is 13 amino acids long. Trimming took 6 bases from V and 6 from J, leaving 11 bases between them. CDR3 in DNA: TGTGCCAGTAGCCAGGGTGCTGATGAAAAACTGTTTTTT. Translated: CASSQGADEKLFF.

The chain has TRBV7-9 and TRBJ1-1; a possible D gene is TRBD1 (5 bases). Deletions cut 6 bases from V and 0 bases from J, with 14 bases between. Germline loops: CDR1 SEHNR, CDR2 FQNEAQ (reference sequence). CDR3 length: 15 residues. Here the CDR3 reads CASRYTGSMNTEAFF. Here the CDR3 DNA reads TGTGCCAGCAGGTATACAGGTTCTATGAACACTGAAGCTTTCTTT.

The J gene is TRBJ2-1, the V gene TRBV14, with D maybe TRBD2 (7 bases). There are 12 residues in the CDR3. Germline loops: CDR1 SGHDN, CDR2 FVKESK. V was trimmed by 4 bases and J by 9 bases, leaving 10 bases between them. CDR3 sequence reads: CASSRGGAEQFF. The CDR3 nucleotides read TGTGCCAGCAGCCGAGGGGGGGCTGAGCAGTTCTTC.

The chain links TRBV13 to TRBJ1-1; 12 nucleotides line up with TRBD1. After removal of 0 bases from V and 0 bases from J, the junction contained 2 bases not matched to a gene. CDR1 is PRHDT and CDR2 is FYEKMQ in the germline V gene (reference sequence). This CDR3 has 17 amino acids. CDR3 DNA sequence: TGTGCCAGCAGCTTAGGGGGACAGGGGGCTCTGAACACTGAAGCTTTCTTT. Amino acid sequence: CASSLGGQGALNTEAFF.

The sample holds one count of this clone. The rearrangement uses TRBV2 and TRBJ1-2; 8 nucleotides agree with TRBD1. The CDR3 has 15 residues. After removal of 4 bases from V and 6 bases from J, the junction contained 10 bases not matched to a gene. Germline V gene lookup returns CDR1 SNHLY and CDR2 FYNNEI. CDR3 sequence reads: CASSVGANRGDGYTF. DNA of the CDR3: TGTGCCAGCAGTGTAGGGGCTAACAGGGGGGATGGCTACACCTTC.

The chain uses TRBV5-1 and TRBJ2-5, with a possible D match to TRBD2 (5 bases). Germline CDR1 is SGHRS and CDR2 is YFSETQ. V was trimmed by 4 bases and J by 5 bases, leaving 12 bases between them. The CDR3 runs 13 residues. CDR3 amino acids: CASSPGLAETQYF. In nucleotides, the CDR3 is TGCGCCAGCAGCCCCGGACTGGCGGAGACCCAGTACTTC.

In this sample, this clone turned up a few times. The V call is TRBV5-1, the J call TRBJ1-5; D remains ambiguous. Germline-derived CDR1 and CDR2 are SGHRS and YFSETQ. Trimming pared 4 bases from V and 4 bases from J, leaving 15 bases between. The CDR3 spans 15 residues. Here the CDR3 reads CASSINPQQNQPQHF. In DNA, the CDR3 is TGCGCCAGCAGCATAAACCCACAGCAGAATCAGCCCCAGCATTTT. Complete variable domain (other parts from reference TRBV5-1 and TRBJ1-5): KAGVTQTPRYLIKTRGQQVTLSCSPISGHRSVSWYQQTPGQGLQFLFEYFSETQRNKGNFPGRFSGRQFSNSRSEMNVSTLELGDSALYLCASSINPQQNQPQHFGDGTRLSIL.

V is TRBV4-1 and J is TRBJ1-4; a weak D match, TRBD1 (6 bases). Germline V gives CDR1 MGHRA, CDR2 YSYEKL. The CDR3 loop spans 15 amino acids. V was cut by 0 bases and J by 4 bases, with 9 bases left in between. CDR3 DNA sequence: TGCGCCAGCAGCCAAGAGGGACATCTTAATGAAAAACTGTTTTTT. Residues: CASSQEGHLNEKLFF.

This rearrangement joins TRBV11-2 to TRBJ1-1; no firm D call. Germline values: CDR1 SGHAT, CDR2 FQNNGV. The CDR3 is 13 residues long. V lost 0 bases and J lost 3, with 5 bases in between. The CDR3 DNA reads TGTGCCAGCAGCTTAGATCCCGACACTGAAGCTTTCTTT. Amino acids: CASSLDPDTEAFF.

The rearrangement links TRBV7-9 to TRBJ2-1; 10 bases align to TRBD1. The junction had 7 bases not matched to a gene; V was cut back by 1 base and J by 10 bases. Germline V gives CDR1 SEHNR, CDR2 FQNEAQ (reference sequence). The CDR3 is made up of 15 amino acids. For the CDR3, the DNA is TGTGCCAGCAGCTTAGGCGGGGGGACAGGGGTCGAGCAGTTCTTC. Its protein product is CASSLGGGTGVEQFF.

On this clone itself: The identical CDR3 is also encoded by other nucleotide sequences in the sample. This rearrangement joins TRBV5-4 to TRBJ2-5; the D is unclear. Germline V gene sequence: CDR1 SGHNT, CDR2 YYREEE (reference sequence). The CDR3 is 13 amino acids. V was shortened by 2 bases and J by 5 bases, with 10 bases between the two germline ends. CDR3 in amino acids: CASSLKGWETQYF. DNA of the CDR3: TGTGCCAGCAGCTTAAAGGGTTGGGAGACCCAGTACTTC. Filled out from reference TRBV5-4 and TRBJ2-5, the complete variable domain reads ETGVTQSPTHLIKTRGQQVTLRCSSQSGHNTVSWYQQALGQGPQFIFQYYREEENGRGNFPPRFSGLQFPNYSSELNVNALELDDSALYLCASSLKGWETQYFGPGTRLLVL.

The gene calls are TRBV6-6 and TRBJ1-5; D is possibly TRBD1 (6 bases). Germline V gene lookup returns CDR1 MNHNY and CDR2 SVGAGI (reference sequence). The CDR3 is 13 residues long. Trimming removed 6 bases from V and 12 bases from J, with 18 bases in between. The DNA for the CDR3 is TGTGCCAGCAGCCAATCGAGGGGGGAAAACCAGCATTTT. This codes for CASSQSRGENQHF.

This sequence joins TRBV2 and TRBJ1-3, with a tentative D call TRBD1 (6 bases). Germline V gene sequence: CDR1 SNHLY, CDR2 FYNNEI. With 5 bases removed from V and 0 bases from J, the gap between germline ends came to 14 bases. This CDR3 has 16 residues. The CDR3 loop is CASSRGGNPSGNTIYF. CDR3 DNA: TGTGCCAGCAGTAGGGGGGGGAATCCCTCTGGAAACACCATATATTTT.

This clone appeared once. The CDR3 region is CASSYPGTVEAFF. CDR3 sequence (DNA): TGTGCCAGCAGTTACCCCGGGACAGTTGAAGCTTTCTTT. The chain carries TRBV6-5 and TRBJ1-1, with 7 nucleotides matching TRBD1. Germline V lookup: CDR1 MNHEY, CDR2 SVGAGI. After removal of 2 bases from V and 7 bases from J, the junction contained 4 bases not matched to a gene. The CDR3 loop spans 13 amino acids.

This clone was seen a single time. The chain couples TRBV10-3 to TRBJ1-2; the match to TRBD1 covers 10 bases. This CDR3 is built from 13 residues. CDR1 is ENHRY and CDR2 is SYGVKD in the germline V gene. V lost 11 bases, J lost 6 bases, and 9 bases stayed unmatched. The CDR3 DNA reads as TGTGCCGCGACAGGGGGCCGGTTGGATGGCTACACCTTC. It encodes CAATGGRLDGYTF.

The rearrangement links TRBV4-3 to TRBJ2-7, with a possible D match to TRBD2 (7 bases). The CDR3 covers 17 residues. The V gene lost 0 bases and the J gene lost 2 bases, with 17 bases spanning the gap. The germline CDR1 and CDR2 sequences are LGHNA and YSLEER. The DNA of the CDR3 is TGCGCCAGCAGCCAAGATACGGGGCGGGGGCGTCCCTACGAGCAGTACTTC. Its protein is CASSQDTGRGRPYEQYF.

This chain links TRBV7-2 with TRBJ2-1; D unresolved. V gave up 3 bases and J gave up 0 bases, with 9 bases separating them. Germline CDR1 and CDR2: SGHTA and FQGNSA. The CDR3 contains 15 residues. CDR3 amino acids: CASSLNRNSYNEQFF. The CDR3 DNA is TGTGCCAGCAGCTTGAATCGGAACTCCTACAATGAGCAGTTCTTC.

This CDR3 is CASSSRQLVAYNEQFF. The DNA for the CDR3 is TGTGCCAGCAGTTCGCGACAACTAGTTGCCTACAATGAGCAGTTCTTC. This chain connects TRBV28 to TRBJ2-1; D possibly corresponds to TRBD2 (5 bases). V lost 4 bases, J lost 2 bases, and 15 bases lay in between. The CDR3 covers 16 residues. Germline V gene sequence: CDR1 MDHEN, CDR2 SYDVKM.

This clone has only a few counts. The DNA of the CDR3 is TGTGCCAGCAGCAATGGCCTCGAGGAAGTGAGGGAGCAGTACTTC. Its translation: CASSNGLEEVREQYF. This chain uses TRBV21-1 with TRBJ2-7; TRBD2 is taken as the D call from the table, unchecked against the DNA. TRBV21-1 is deemed a pseudogene. This CDR3 region has 15 residues.

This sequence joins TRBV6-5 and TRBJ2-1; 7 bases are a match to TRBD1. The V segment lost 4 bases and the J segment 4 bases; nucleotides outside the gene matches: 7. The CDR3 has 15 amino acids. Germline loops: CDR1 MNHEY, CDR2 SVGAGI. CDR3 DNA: TGTGCCAGCAGTTCCACAATGGGACAGTACAATGAGCAGTTCTTC. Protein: CASSSTMGQYNEQFF.

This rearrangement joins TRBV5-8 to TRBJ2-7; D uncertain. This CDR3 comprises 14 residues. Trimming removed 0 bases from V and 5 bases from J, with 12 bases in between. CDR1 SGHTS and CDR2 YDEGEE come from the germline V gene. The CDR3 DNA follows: TGTGCCAGCAGCTTGGGGTGGCCCAGGAACGAGCAGTACTTC. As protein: CASSLGWPRNEQYF.

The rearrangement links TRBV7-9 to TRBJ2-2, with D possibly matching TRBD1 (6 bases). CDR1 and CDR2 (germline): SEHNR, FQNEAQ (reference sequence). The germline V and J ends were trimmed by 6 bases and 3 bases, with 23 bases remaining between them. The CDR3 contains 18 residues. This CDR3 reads CASSPGHLKRIDTGELFF. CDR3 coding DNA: TGTGCCAGCAGTCCGGGACATCTTAAGCGTATAGACACCGGGGAGCTGTTTTTT.

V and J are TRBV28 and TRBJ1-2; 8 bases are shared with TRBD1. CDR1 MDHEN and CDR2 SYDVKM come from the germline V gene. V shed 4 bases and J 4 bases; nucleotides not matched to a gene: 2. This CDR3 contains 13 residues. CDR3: CASSSGQGYGYTF. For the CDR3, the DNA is TGTGCCAGCAGTTCAGGACAGGGCTATGGCTACACCTTC.

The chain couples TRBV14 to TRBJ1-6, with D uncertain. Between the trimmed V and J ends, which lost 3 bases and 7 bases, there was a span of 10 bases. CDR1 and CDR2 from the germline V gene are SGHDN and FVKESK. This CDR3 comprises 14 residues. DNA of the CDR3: TGTGCCAGCAGCCAGGGTTTGCAGAATTCACCCCTCCACTTT. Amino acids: CASSQGLQNSPLHF. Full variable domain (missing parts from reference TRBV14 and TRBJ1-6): EAGVTQFPSHSVIEKGQTVTLRCDPISGHDNLYWYRRVMGKEIKFLLHFVKESKQDESGMPNNRFLAERTGGTYSTLKVQPAELEDSGVYFCASSQGLQNSPLHFGNGTRLTVT.